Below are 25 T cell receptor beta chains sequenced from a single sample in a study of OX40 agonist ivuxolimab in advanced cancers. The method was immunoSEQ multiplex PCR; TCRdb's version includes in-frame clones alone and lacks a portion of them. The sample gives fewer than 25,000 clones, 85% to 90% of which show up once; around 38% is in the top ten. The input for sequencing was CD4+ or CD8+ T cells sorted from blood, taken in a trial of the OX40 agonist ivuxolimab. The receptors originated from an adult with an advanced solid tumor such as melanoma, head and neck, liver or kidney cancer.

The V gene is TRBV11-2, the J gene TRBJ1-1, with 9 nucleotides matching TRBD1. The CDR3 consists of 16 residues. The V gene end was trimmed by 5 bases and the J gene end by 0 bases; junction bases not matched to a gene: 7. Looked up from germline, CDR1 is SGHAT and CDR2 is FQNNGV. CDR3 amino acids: CASSNRDRVLNTEAFF. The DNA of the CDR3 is TGTGCCAGCAGCAATAGGGACAGGGTCTTGAACACTGAAGCTTTCTTT.

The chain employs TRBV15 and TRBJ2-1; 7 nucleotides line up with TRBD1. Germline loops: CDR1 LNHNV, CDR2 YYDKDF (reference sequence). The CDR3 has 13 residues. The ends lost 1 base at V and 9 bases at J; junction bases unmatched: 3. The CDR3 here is CATSRARGSEQFF. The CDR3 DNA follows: TGTGCCACCAGCAGAGCCAGGGGGTCTGAGCAGTTCTTC.

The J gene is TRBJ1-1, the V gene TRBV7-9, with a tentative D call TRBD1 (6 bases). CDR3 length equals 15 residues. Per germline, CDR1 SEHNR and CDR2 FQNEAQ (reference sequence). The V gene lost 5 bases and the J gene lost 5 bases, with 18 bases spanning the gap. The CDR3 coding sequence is TGTGCCAGCAGCCCCCCCGTCAGGGGAGGTACTGAAGCTTTCTTT. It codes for CASSPPVRGGTEAFF.

DNA for the CDR3: TGCGCCAGCAGCCGAGTAGCGGGGGGGAACCACGAGCAGTACTTC. It is translated as CASSRVAGGNHEQYF. The chain recombines TRBV4-1 with TRBJ2-7; 11 bases are a match to TRBD2. The J segment lost 5 bases and the V segment lost 4 bases, leaving 7 bases of the junction unmatched. CDR3 length: 15 residues. The germline gives CDR1 MGHRA, CDR2 YSYEKL.

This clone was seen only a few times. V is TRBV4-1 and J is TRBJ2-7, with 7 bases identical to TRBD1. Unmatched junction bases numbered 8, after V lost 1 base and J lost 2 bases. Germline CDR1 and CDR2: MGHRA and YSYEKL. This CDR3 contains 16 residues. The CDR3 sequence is CASSQVRGTPTYEQYF. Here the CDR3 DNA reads TGCGCCAGCAGCCAAGTCAGGGGGACACCTACCTACGAGCAGTACTTC.

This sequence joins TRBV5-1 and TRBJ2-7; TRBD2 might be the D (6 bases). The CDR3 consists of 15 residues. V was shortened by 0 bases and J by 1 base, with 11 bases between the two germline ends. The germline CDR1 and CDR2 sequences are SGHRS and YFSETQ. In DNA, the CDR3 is TGCGCCAGCAGCTTGGTGGTTGCGGGGTCCTACGAGCAGTACTTC. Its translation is CASSLVVAGSYEQYF.

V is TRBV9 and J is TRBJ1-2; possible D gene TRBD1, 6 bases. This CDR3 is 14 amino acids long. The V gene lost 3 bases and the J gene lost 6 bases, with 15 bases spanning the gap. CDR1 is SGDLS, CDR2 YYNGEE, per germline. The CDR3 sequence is CASSGSGGGNGYTF. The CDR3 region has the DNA TGTGCCAGCAGCGGGTCGGGGGGCGGAAATGGCTACACCTTC.

The chain's CDR3 is CASSQDPGLAGQYF. The CDR3 region has the DNA TGCGCCAGCAGCCAAGATCCGGGACTAGCGGGGCAGTACTTC. The genes are TRBV4-1 and TRBJ2-5, with 13 nucleotides matching TRBD2. With 0 bases clipped from V and 11 bases from J, the junction kept 3 bases outside the gene matches. The CDR3 extends over 14 amino acids. Germline loops: CDR1 MGHRA, CDR2 YSYEKL.

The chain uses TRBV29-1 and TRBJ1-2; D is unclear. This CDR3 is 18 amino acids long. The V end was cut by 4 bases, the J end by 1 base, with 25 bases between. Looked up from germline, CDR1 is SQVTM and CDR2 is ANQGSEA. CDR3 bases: TGCAGCGTTGGCCCCACCACCCATGGAGGATCCGATAACTATGGCTACACCTTC. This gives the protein CSVGPTTHGGSDNYGYTF.

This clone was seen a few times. The CDR3 here is CASSGVLSMGYGYTF. CDR3 sequence (DNA): TGTGCCTCATCAGGGGTACTTTCTATGGGCTATGGCTACACCTTC. The chain has TRBV7-9 and TRBJ1-2; the D gene is possibly TRBD1 (6 bases). The CDR3 has 15 amino acids. The germline gives CDR1 SEHNR, CDR2 FQNEAQ (reference sequence). Trimming pared 11 bases from V and 4 bases from J, leaving 23 bases between.

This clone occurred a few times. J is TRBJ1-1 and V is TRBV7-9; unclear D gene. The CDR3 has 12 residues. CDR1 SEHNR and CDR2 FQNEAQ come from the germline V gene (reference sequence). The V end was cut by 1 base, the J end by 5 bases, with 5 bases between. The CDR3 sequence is CASSLGKTEAFF. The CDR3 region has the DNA TGTGCCAGCAGCTTAGGGAAAACTGAAGCTTTCTTT.

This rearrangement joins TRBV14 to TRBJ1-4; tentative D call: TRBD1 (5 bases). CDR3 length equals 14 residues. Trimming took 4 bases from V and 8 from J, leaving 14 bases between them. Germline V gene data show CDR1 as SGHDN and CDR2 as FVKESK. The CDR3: CASSPNGRGEKLFF. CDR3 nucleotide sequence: TGTGCCAGCAGCCCGAACGGTCGGGGGGAAAAACTGTTTTTT.

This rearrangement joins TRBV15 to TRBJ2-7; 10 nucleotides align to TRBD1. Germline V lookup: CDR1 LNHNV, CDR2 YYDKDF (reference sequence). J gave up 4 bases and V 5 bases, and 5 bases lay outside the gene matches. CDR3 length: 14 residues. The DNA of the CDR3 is TGTGCCACCAGCCGGGACAGGGGACAGTACGAGCAGTACTTC. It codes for CATSRDRGQYEQYF.

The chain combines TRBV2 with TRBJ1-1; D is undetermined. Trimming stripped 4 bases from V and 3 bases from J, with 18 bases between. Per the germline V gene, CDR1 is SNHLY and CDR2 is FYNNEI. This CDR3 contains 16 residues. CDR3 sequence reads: CASSVRAVPIDTEAFF. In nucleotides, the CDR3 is TGTGCCAGCAGTGTAAGGGCAGTCCCGATCGACACTGAAGCTTTCTTT.

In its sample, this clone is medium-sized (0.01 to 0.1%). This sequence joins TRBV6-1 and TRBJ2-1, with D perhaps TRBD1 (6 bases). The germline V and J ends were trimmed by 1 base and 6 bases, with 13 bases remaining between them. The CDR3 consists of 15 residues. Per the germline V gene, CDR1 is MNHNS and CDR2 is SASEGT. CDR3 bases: TGTGCCAGCAGTGAAGGGGCAGGGGAGTTCAATGAGCAGTTCTTC. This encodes CASSEGAGEFNEQFF.

The CDR3 sequence: CASSLGLAGVPQETQYF. CDR3 in DNA: TGTGCCAGCAGTTTAGGACTAGCGGGCGTACCGCAAGAGACCCAGTACTTC. The genes are TRBV28 and TRBJ2-5, with 11 nucleotides matching TRBD2. J lost 2 bases, V lost 2 bases, and 7 bases had no gene match. The CDR3 is made up of 17 amino acids. Germline loops: CDR1 MDHEN, CDR2 SYDVKM.

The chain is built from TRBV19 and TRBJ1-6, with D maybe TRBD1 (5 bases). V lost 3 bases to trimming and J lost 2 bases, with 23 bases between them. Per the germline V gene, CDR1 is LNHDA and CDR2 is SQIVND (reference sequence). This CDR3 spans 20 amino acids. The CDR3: CASSMLVGALGLTYNSPLHF. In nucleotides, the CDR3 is TGTGCCAGTAGTATGTTAGTCGGGGCGCTCGGATTGACCTATAATTCACCCCTCCACTTT.

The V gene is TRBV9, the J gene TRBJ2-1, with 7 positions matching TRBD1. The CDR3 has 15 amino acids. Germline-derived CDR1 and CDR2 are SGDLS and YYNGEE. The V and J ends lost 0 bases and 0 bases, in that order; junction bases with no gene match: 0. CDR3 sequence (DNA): TGTGCCAGCAGCGTAGGGGACAGCTCCTACAATGAGCAGTTCTTC. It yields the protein CASSVGDSSYNEQFF.

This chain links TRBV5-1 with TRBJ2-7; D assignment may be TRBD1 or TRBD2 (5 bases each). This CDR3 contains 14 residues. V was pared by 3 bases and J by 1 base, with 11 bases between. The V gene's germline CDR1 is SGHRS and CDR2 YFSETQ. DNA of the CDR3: TGCGCCAGCAGCTGGGACGGAGATTCCTACGAGCAGTACTTC. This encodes CASSWDGDSYEQYF.

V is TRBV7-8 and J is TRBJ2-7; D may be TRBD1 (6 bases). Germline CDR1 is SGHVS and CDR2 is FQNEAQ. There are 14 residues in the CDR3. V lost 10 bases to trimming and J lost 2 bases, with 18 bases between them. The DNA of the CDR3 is TGTGCCACCCGCAACACAGGGTGGCCCTACGAGCAGTACTTC. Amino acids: CATRNTGWPYEQYF.

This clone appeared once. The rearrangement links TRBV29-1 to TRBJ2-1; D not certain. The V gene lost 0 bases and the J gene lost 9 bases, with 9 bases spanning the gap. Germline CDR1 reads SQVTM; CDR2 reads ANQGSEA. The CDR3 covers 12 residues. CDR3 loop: CSVEDTMGEQFF. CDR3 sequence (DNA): TGCAGCGTTGAAGACACCATGGGTGAGCAGTTCTTC.

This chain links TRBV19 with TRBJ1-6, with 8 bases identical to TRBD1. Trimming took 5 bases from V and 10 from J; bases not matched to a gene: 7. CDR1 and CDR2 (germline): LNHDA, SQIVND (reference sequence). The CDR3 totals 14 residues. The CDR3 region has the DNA TGTGCCAGTAGTCCTAGGACAGGGACATCACCCCTCCACTTT. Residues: CASSPRTGTSPLHF.

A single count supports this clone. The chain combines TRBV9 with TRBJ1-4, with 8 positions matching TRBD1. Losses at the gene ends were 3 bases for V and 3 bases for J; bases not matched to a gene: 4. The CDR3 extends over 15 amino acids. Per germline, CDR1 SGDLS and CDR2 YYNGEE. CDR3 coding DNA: TGTGCCAGCAGCGGCCAGGGGGCAGCTAATGAAAAACTGTTTTTT. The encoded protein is CASSGQGAANEKLFF.

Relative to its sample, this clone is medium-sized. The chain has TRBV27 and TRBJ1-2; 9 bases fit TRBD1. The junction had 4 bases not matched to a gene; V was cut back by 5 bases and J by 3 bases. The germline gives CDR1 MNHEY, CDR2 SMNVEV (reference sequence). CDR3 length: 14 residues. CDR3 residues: CASSTTGGDYGYTF. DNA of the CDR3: TGTGCCAGCAGTACCACAGGGGGCGACTATGGCTACACCTTC.

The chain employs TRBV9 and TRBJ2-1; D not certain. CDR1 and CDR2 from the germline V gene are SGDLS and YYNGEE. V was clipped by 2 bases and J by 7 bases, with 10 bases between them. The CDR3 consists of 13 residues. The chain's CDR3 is CASSVFGVNEQFF. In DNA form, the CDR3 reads TGTGCCAGCAGCGTTTTTGGGGTAAATGAGCAGTTCTTC. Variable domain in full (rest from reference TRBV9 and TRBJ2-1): DSGVTQTPKHLITATGQRVTLRCSPRSGDLSVYWYQQSLDQGLQFLIQYYNGEERAKGNILERFSAQQFPDLHSELNLSSLELGDSALYFCASSVFGVNEQFFGPGTRLTVL.